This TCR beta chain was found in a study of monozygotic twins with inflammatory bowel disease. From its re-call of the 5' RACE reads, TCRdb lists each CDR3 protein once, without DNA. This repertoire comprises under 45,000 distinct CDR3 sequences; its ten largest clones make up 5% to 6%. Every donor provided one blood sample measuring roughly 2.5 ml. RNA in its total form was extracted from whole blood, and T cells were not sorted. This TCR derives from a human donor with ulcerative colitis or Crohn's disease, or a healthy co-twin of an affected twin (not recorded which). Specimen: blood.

The CDR3 loop is CSVEGNNEQFF. The rearrangement uses TRBV29-1 and TRBJ2-1. The CDR3 has 11 amino acids. CDR1 is SQVTM, CDR2 ANQGSEA, per germline.